Shown below are 18 T cell receptor beta chains from a single sample sequenced in a study of T cells in Graves' hyperthyroidism and ophthalmopathy (dated by TCRdb to about 2019). The library was obtained by multiplex PCR. Sequenced on an Illumina HiSeq 2000. Amplification of TCR beta CDR3 regions was carried out from RNA transcripts. The first round of RT-PCR for the TCR CDR3 was performed with the HTBI primer set and the Qiagen OneStep RT-PCR kit. TCRdb reworked the public reads: Q25 trimming with fastp, MiXCR clone assembly, productive beta chains retained. Every distinct CDR3 protein forms one entry, paired with its most common genes and DNA. For this sample the table gives hundreds of thousands of distinct CDR3 sequences, of which under 45% were detected only once. Of the sample, around 30% is held by the ten largest clones. Specimen: blood. These receptors were taken from a woman in her forties with Graves' hyperthyroidism.

This clonotype was seen repeatedly, ten times or more. V usage is TRBV6-6 and J usage is TRBJ1-2, with TRBD1 matching over 10 bases. Losses at the gene ends were 5 bases for V and 7 bases for J; bases not matched to a gene: 4. CDR1 MNHNY and CDR2 SVGAGI come from the germline V gene (reference sequence). This CDR3 has 13 amino acids. The CDR3 sequence is CASSAGTGVGYTF. DNA of the CDR3: TGTGCCAGCAGTGCGGGGACAGGGGTTGGCTACACCTTC.

The chain has TRBV10-3 and TRBJ2-2; unclear D gene. The CDR3 runs to 15 residues. Trimming took 4 bases from V and 5 from J, leaving 14 bases between them. Germline loops: CDR1 ENHRY, CDR2 SYGVKD. The DNA for the CDR3 is TGTGCCATCAGTGCAGGACCCTTGAGGACCGGGGAGCTGTTTTTT. It encodes CAISAGPLRTGELFF.

The chain joins TRBV6-1 to TRBJ2-5; 9 bases align to TRBD2. TRBJ2-1 explains the end of the DNA better; the J call may be wrong. CDR3 length: 17 amino acids. CDR1 is MNHNS, CDR2 SASEGT, per germline. The CDR3 here is CASTVPGVAGANNEQFF. Written as DNA, the CDR3 is TGTGCCAGCACCGTACCCGGGGTAGCGGGAGCAAACAATGAGCAGTTCTTC.

Ten or more counts support this clonotype. This chain links TRBV28 with TRBJ1-1; D ambiguous. Germline V lookup: CDR1 MDHEN, CDR2 SYDVKM. The CDR3 loop spans 14 amino acids. The V end lost 4 bases, the J end lost 2 bases, and 11 bases lay between the germline ends. Here the CDR3 DNA reads TGTGCCAGCAGTTCCCTCCATGTTAACACTGAAGCTTTCTTT. Its protein product is CASSSLHVNTEAFF.

This clonotype was detected a few times. The rearrangement uses TRBV5-1 and TRBJ2-6; 9 bases are a match to TRBD2. J gave up 0 bases and V 0 bases, and 1 base lay outside the gene matches. Germline CDR1 and CDR2: SGHRS and YFSETQ. This CDR3 has 17 residues. The CDR3 spells CASSLGLADSGANVLTF. The CDR3 bases are TGCGCCAGCAGCTTGGGACTAGCGGACTCTGGGGCCAACGTCCTGACTTTC.

V and J are TRBV7-9 and TRBJ2-5; 10 bases match TRBD2. The CDR3 totals 16 residues. Trimming took 4 bases from V and 4 from J; bases not matched to a gene: 9. Germline V gene data show CDR1 as SEHNR and CDR2 as FQNEAQ (reference sequence). CDR3 region: CASSSGAGGVGETQYF. The CDR3 nucleotides are TGTGCCAGCAGCTCCGGAGCGGGGGGGGTTGGAGAGACCCAGTACTTC.

A remark on this clonotype: Mismatch with germline at one junction end may stem from a read error. The rearrangement uses TRBV10-1 and TRBJ2-7; either TRBD1 or TRBD2 may fit D (6 bases each). Germline values: CDR1 WNHNN, CDR2 SYGVQD (reference sequence). The CDR3 extends over 15 amino acids. The CDR3 DNA reads TGTGCCAGCAGTAGGGGGGCGGACAGTTCCTACGAGCAGTACTTC. It is translated as CASSRGADSSYEQYF.

This clonotype was detected ten times or more. The chain uses TRBV10-3 and TRBJ1-3; 7 bases fit TRBD1. CDR1 and CDR2 from the germline V gene are ENHRY and SYGVKD. CDR3 length: 15 residues. The junction had 4 bases not matched to a gene; V was cut back by 2 bases and J by 3 bases. CDR3 DNA sequence: TGTGCCATCAGTGAGGCGACAGGGATTGGAAACACCATATATTTT. Residues: CAISEATGIGNTIYF.

Of note for this clonotype: As the CDR3 is not closed by the conserved phenylalanine or tryptophan, this likely results from a read error. The rearrangement joins TRBV5-5 to TRBJ2-7; D call uncertain. The CDR3 loop spans 12 amino acids. The germline CDR1 and CDR2 sequences are SGHKS and YYEKEE (reference sequence). The CDR3 bases are TGTGCCCGCAGCTTGGTTTACGATGAGCAGTACCTC. Its protein product is CARSLVYDEQYL.

This clonotype came up a few times. CDR3 in DNA: TGTGCCAGCAGTGACGTAACAGGGACTTTGGAGACCCAGTACTTC. It codes for CASSDVTGTLETQYF. The V and J genes are TRBV25-1 and TRBJ2-5; either TRBD1 or TRBD2 may fit D (6 bases each). Between the trimmed V and J ends, which lost 3 bases and 5 bases, there was a span of 16 bases. This CDR3 is built from 15 residues. Germline-derived CDR1 and CDR2 are MGHDK and SYGVNS.

V is TRBV11-2 and J is TRBJ1-4; D is perhaps TRBD1 (6 bases). The ends were cut back, 0 bases at V and 8 bases at J, with 22 bases in the middle. The germline gives CDR1 SGHAT, CDR2 FQNNGV. The CDR3 spans 18 residues. The CDR3 DNA follows: TGTGCCAGCAGCTTAGATTGGTGGGAGACACGACAGGAAGAAAAACTGTTTTTT. Translated, it gives CASSLDWWETRQEEKLFF.

The table lists this clonotype with a few counts. In DNA form, the CDR3 reads TGTGCCAGCTCACAGGGCGTGAGCACTGAAGCTTTCTTT. Translated, it gives CASSQGVSTEAFF. The chain combines TRBV18 with TRBJ1-1; D remains ambiguous. This CDR3 spans 13 amino acids. Germline V lookup: CDR1 KGHSH, CDR2 LQKENI. The ends were cut back, 4 bases at V and 4 bases at J, with 10 bases in the middle.

In its sample, this clonotype was seen many times. The chain couples TRBV12-3 or TRBV12-4 to TRBJ1-2; no definite D call. This CDR3 is 13 amino acids long. Deletions cut 8 bases from V and 0 bases from J, with 10 bases between. CDR3 in DNA: TGTGCCAGCGCGACATCTCCTAACTATGGCTACACCTTC. This codes for CASATSPNYGYTF.

This clonotype was observed once. One base away lies a much larger clone, so this may be a sequencing read error. The V and J genes are TRBV10-2 and TRBJ1-5; TRBD1 matches at 8 bases. CDR1 is WSHSY and CDR2 is SAAADI in the germline V gene. The CDR3 runs 16 residues. CDR3 protein: CTSSLRGLGGNQPQHF. The CDR3 DNA reads TGCACCAGCAGTCTCAGGGGGCTAGGGGGCAATCAGCCCCAGCATTTT.

The chain uses TRBV19 and TRBJ1-5; D gene ambiguous. The CDR3 has 19 residues. Trimming left V 9 bases short and J 0 bases short, with 27 bases between. Germline CDR1 is LNHDA and CDR2 is SQIVND (reference sequence). CDR3 nucleotide sequence: TGTGCCAGCTCACCAGCGGGGATAGGATTATTGAATAGCAATCAGCCCCAGCATTTT. As protein: CASSPAGIGLLNSNQPQHF.

This chain links TRBV5-1 with TRBJ2-7; 9 bases match TRBD2. The CDR3 length is 16 residues. The V and J ends lost 2 bases and 2 bases, in that order; junction bases with no gene match: 8. Germline V gives CDR1 SGHRS, CDR2 YFSETQ. Here the CDR3 DNA reads TGCGCCAGCAGCTTCCTTCCGACTAGCGGTCCCTACGAGCAGTACTTC. Encoded protein: CASSFLPTSGPYEQYF.

This clonotype was seen a handful of times. The V gene is TRBV4-3, the J gene TRBJ1-1; possibly TRBD1 for D (6 bases). The CDR3 is made up of 16 amino acids. Trimming shortened V by 0 bases and J by 0 bases, and 11 bases separated the two germline ends. In germline, CDR1 is LGHNA, CDR2 YSLEER. The CDR3 nucleotides read TGCGCCAGCAGCCAAGAATGGGGACACATGAACACTGAAGCTTTCTTT. It specifies CASSQEWGHMNTEAFF.

This clonotype has ten or more counts. The chain combines TRBV19 with TRBJ1-5, with D possibly TRBD1 on 5 matching bases. Deletions cut 4 bases from V and 4 bases from J, with 20 bases between. The germline V gene has CDR1 LNHDA and CDR2 SQIVND (reference sequence). CDR3 size: 17 residues. The CDR3 loop is CASSTSRDWDGNQPQHF. The DNA of the CDR3 is TGTGCCAGTAGTACGAGCCGCGACTGGGACGGAAATCAGCCCCAGCATTTT. Looking up the rest from reference TRBV19 and TRBJ1-5 gives the full variable domain: DGGITQSPKYLFRKEGQNVTLSCEQNLNHDAMYWYRQDPGQGLRLIYYSQIVNDFQKGDIAEGYSVSREKKESFPLTVTSAQKNPTAFYLCASSTSRDWDGNQPQHFGDGTRLSIL.